This T cell receptor beta chain was recovered during a study of cytomegalovirus exposure and HLA in healthy donors. Sequencing used immunoSEQ multiplex PCR; TCRdb keeps in-frame clones, though not all of them. Among 150,000 or so clones listed, 86% were seen once. The V gene lost 2 bases and the J gene lost 6 bases, with 12 bases spanning the gap. The CDR3 length is 14 residues. Germline lookup yields CDR1 SGDLS and CDR2 YYNGEE. The chain couples TRBV9 to TRBJ1-5, with D hard to call. Sequencing input: PBMCs. This TCR came from a human donor in good health. The CDR3 loop is CASSVSGDFQPQHF. CDR3 nucleotides: TGTGCCAGCAGCGTTTCGGGAGATTTTCAGCCCCAGCATTTT.